The present T cell receptor (beta chain) was sequenced within a study of control samples from healthy donors and cancer patients. TCRdb keeps only in-frame clones here, not all; method: immunoSEQ multiplex PCR. Among roughly 130,000 clones, about 93% were seen once, and the ten largest hold 13% to 15%. CDR1 SGHNT and CDR2 YYREEE come from the germline V gene (reference sequence). The V segment lost 0 bases and the J segment 8 bases; nucleotides outside the gene matches: 7. This CDR3 spans 16 amino acids. This chain connects TRBV5-4 to TRBJ2-3; 12 nucleotides agree with TRBD1. The clonotype was recovered from a man aged 60-69 years with colorectal cancer. The sequencing sample was made of PBMCs. For the CDR3, the DNA is TGTGCCAGCAGCTTGGCCAGGGGACAGGGGGCTTCTACGCAGTATTTT. Amino acid sequence: CASSLARGQGASTQYF.